The 23 T cell receptor beta chains listed next were all sequenced from one sample in a study of T cell responses to AZD1222 COVID-19 vaccine. The data were produced by immunoSEQ multiplex PCR, yet TCRdb's version contains in-frame clones alone and is incomplete. Of 130,000 to 150,000 clones detected, approximately 90% appear once; the ten largest clones hold 2.5% to 3%. This sample comprised peripheral blood, obtained on day 0 of MenACWY control vaccination. These TCRs come from an adult in good health.

The rearrangement links TRBV6-1 to TRBJ1-2, with D unclear. This CDR3 has 16 amino acids. Trimming took off 0 bases at V and 4 bases at J, with 15 bases between the two ends. Germline loops: CDR1 MNHNS, CDR2 SASEGT. CDR3 nucleotides: TGTGCCAGCAGTGAAGCGCCGGACCGAAGATTCTATGGCTACACCTTC. Its translation is CASSEAPDRRFYGYTF.

The chain has TRBV27 and TRBJ2-7, with 8 positions matching TRBD1. From germline, CDR1 is MNHEY and CDR2 SMNVEV (reference sequence). This CDR3 has 14 amino acids. J lost 1 base, V lost 5 bases, and 4 bases had no gene match. The CDR3 region has the DNA TGTGCCAGCAGTCCCCGACAGGGGTCCTACGAGCAGTACTTC. Amino acids: CASSPRQGSYEQYF.

V gene TRBV9 combines with J gene TRBJ1-2, with D hard to call. Germline lookup yields CDR1 SGDLS and CDR2 YYNGEE. This CDR3 contains 15 residues. Between the trimmed V and J ends, which lost 0 bases and 5 bases, there was a span of 14 bases. CDR3 residues: CASSVETGVQYGYTF. CDR3 sequence (DNA): TGTGCCAGCAGCGTAGAAACGGGAGTGCAGTATGGCTACACCTTC. Using reference TRBV9 and TRBJ1-2 for the parts outside the CDR3, the full variable domain is DSGVTQTPKHLITATGQRVTLRCSPRSGDLSVYWYQQSLDQGLQFLIQYYNGEERAKGNILERFSAQQFPDLHSELNLSSLELGDSALYFCASSVETGVQYGYTFGSGTRLTVV.

The chain combines TRBV15 with TRBJ1-4; D is uncertain. The CDR3 is made up of 16 amino acids. Germline V lookup: CDR1 LNHNV, CDR2 YYDKDF (reference sequence). The V and J ends lost 6 bases and 0 bases respectively, with 14 bases between them. The CDR3 here is CATRNLEFATNEKLFF. CDR3 coding DNA: TGTGCCACCAGAAACCTGGAATTTGCAACTAATGAAAAACTGTTTTTT.

The chain recombines TRBV19 with TRBJ2-7; D assignment may be TRBD1 or TRBD2 (6 bases each). Germline-derived CDR1 and CDR2 are LNHDA and SQIVND (reference sequence). There are 14 residues in the CDR3. V was trimmed by 2 bases and J by 7 bases, leaving 15 bases between them. CDR3 in amino acids: CASSIPGHSGEQYF. The CDR3 DNA follows: TGTGCCAGTAGTATACCGGGACATAGCGGTGAGCAGTACTTC.

The chain is built from TRBV29-1 and TRBJ2-2, with 9 bases that match TRBD2. V dropped 7 bases and J dropped 9; count of bases not matched to a gene: 12. The CDR3 runs 14 residues. CDR1 SQVTM and CDR2 ANQGSEA come from the germline V gene. Here the CDR3 reads CSAKSRAGGRELFF. For the CDR3, the DNA is TGCAGCGCCAAGTCACGAGCGGGAGGTCGGGAGCTGTTTTTT.

CDR3 region: CASSLGPWGNTEAFF. The CDR3 DNA is TGTGCCAGCAGCTTGGGACCGTGGGGGAACACTGAAGCTTTCTTT. V and J are TRBV5-6 and TRBJ1-1; D call uncertain. Per the germline V gene, CDR1 is SGHDT and CDR2 is YYEEEE. With 0 bases removed from V and 1 base from J, the gap between germline ends came to 10 bases. The CDR3 length is 15 residues.

The chain joins TRBV11-2 to TRBJ2-5; D unclear. The germline V gene encodes CDR1 SGHAT and CDR2 FQNNGV. The V gene lost 2 bases and the J gene lost 7 bases, with 11 bases spanning the gap. There are 13 residues in the CDR3. CDR3 DNA sequence: TGTGCCAGCAGCTTAATGAGGTCGGGGACCCAGTACTTC. Its protein is CASSLMRSGTQYF.

The CDR3 nucleotides read TGCGCCAGCTGCCTGTCCCGTAGCTATGAAAAACTGTTTTTT. Its protein is CASCLSRSYEKLFF. This chain uses TRBV10-2 with TRBJ1-4; unclear D gene. Deletions cut 8 bases from V and 6 bases from J, with 16 bases between. CDR3 length: 14 amino acids. Germline V gene lookup returns CDR1 WSHSY and CDR2 SAAADI.

The chain employs TRBV11-2 and TRBJ1-5; tentative D call: TRBD1 (5 bases). Looked up from germline, CDR1 is SGHAT and CDR2 is FQNNGV. Trimming stripped 4 bases from V and 2 bases from J, with 9 bases between. This CDR3 is 14 amino acids long. In DNA, the CDR3 is TGTGCCAGCAGCTCAGACAGCGGCAATCAGCCCCAGCATTTT. Translation gives CASSSDSGNQPQHF.

This clone has just a few counts. The chain joins TRBV5-1 to TRBJ2-2; the match to TRBD1 covers 9 bases. CDR3 length: 14 residues. V trimming: 9 bases; J trimming: 5 bases; junction bases outside the gene matches: 8. Germline loops: CDR1 SGHRS, CDR2 YFSETQ. Written as DNA, the CDR3 is TGCGCCACCCGGACCGGGACAGGGACCGGGGAGCTGTTTTTT. Translating gives CATRTGTGTGELFF.

The gene calls are TRBV29-1 and TRBJ2-7, with no clear D. Trimming took off 6 bases at V and 0 bases at J, with 15 bases between the two ends. Germline assignment: CDR1 SQVTM and CDR2 ANQGSEA. There are 14 residues in the CDR3. CDR3 sequence reads: CSVAQAVGSYEQYF. Written as DNA, the CDR3 is TGCAGCGTCGCCCAGGCGGTGGGCTCCTACGAGCAGTACTTC.

The V and J genes are TRBV19 and TRBJ1-3; possibly TRBD1 for D (6 bases). V was cut by 3 bases and J by 4 bases, with 13 bases left in between. This CDR3 comprises 15 residues. The germline V gene encodes CDR1 LNHDA and CDR2 SQIVND (reference sequence). The CDR3 loop reads CASSIGGVGGNTIYF. CDR3 sequence (DNA): TGTGCCAGTAGTATTGGGGGCGTCGGGGGAAACACCATATATTTT.

This chain joins TRBV9 and TRBJ1-6; the match to TRBD1 covers 9 bases. This CDR3 is 18 amino acids long. CDR1 is SGDLS, CDR2 YYNGEE, per germline. Trimming at V came to 4 bases and at J to 10 bases, leaving 18 bases not matched to a gene. CDR3 nucleotides: TGTGCCAGCAGCCTCCGAGGGACCACGACAGGGGGAAGGTCACCCCTCCACTTT. Translation gives CASSLRGTTTGGRSPLHF.

V usage is TRBV29-1 and J usage is TRBJ1-5; the D gene is possibly TRBD1 (5 bases). The CDR3 consists of 14 residues. CDR1 is SQVTM and CDR2 is ANQGSEA in the germline V gene. Trimming removed 5 bases at V and 2 bases at J, with 13 bases between. CDR3 sequence reads: CSVSAGSGNQPQHF. CDR3 coding DNA: TGCAGCGTTTCTGCAGGGTCGGGCAATCAGCCCCAGCATTTT.

The V call is TRBV9, the J call TRBJ2-1; tentative D call: TRBD2 (5 bases). V was trimmed by 6 bases and J by 6 bases, leaving 13 bases between them. The CDR3 has 13 residues. Germline V lookup: CDR1 SGDLS, CDR2 YYNGEE. The CDR3 protein is CASTGSPGNEQFF. The CDR3 DNA sequence: TGTGCCAGCACTGGGAGCCCGGGCAATGAGCAGTTCTTC.

The chain employs TRBV18 and TRBJ1-4, with 11 positions matching TRBD1. Germline V gene lookup returns CDR1 KGHSH and CDR2 LQKENI. V trimming: 3 bases; J trimming: 3 bases; junction bases outside the gene matches: 6. This CDR3 region has 17 residues. As DNA, the CDR3 is TGTGCCAGCTCACCTCCGGGACAGGGGGTTGCTAATGAAAAACTGTTTTTT. As protein: CASSPPGQGVANEKLFF.

The V gene is TRBV5-6, the J gene TRBJ2-1; D perhaps matches TRBD2 (5 bases). Trimming left V 0 bases short and J 0 bases short, with 7 bases between. This CDR3 contains 15 residues. From germline, CDR1 is SGHDT and CDR2 YYEEEE. This CDR3 is CASSLAGSSYNEQFF. In DNA form, the CDR3 reads TGTGCCAGCAGCTTGGCGGGGAGCTCCTACAATGAGCAGTTCTTC.

This clone was counted only a few times. The rearrangement links TRBV2 to TRBJ2-7; TRBD1 might be the D (5 bases). CDR1 and CDR2 from the germline V gene are SNHLY and FYNNEI. The CDR3 covers 15 residues. Between the trimmed V and J ends, which lost 5 bases and 0 bases, there was a span of 14 bases. The CDR3 bases are TGTGCCAGCAGTTACAGGACCTCTAGCTCCTACGAGCAGTACTTC. It yields the protein CASSYRTSSSYEQYF.

The rearrangement joins TRBV5-6 to TRBJ1-5; no clear D. V shed 0 bases and J shed 2 bases, with 9 bases lying between them. The germline CDR1 and CDR2 sequences are SGHDT and YYEEEE. CDR3 size: 15 residues. DNA for the CDR3: TGTGCCAGCAGCTTGGGGGTAGATGGCAATCAGCCCCAGCATTTT. This codes for CASSLGVDGNQPQHF.

This chain joins TRBV25-1 and TRBJ1-5, with D unresolved. CDR1 and CDR2 from the germline V gene are MGHDK and SYGVNS. Between the trimmed V and J ends, which lost 6 bases and 10 bases, there was a span of 13 bases. The CDR3 contains 12 residues. The DNA for the CDR3 is TGTGCCAGCAGGGGTCCGGAAGGCCCCCAGCATTTT. It codes for CASRGPEGPQHF.

The chain links TRBV4-2 to TRBJ1-1; D unresolved. Germline V gives CDR1 LGHNA, CDR2 YNFKEQ. The CDR3 is made up of 17 amino acids. Trimming stripped 1 base from V and 0 bases from J, with 15 bases between. The CDR3 bases are TGTGCCAGCAGCCAAGTATGGGCGACACCCTTGAACACTGAAGCTTTCTTT. Protein sequence: CASSQVWATPLNTEAFF.

The CDR3 DNA reads TGCGCCAAGACAGTGATAGACAGGGGTAATCAGCCCCAGCATTTT. This translates into CAKTVIDRGNQPQHF. This chain connects TRBV10-2 to TRBJ1-5; 8 nucleotides line up with TRBD1. The CDR3 runs to 15 residues. The V segment lost 10 bases and the J segment 4 bases; nucleotides outside the gene matches: 12. Looked up from germline, CDR1 is WSHSY and CDR2 is SAAADI.